The 15 T cell receptor beta chains reported below all come from one sample, sequenced in a study of T-cell reconstitution after alpha-beta-depleted transplantation in children. Researchers prepared the TCRbeta library using unique molecular identifiers, the study reports. TCRdb itself ran the PCR reads through MiXCR, one entry per CDR3 protein. The repertoire holds some 400,000 distinct CDR3 sequences, with around 21% as singletons. The source material was PBMCs from the stem cell graft donor, sampled from the stem cell graft. Receptor source: a human donor who donated a stem cell graft to a child with acute myeloid leukemia.

This clonotype was counted a few times. This chain uses TRBV4-3 with TRBJ2-5; D gene ambiguous. CDR3 length equals 15 residues. The V gene's germline CDR1 is LGHNA and CDR2 YSLEER. V lost 0 bases and J 1 base, leaving 9 bases between the germline ends. The CDR3 region is CASSQDNFSQETQYF. The CDR3 region has the DNA TGCGCCAGCAGCCAAGATAACTTCTCCCAAGAGACCCAGTACTTC.

This clonotype was seen a handful of times. This rearrangement joins TRBV7-9 to TRBJ2-7; D is undetermined. The germline V and J ends were trimmed by 4 bases and 2 bases, with 9 bases remaining between them. Germline values: CDR1 SEHNR, CDR2 FQNEAQ (reference sequence). CDR3 length: 13 residues. CDR3 DNA sequence: TGTGCCAGCAGCTCTGACACAACCTACGAGCAGTACTTC. The encoded protein is CASSSDTTYEQYF.

This clonotype was counted between two and nine times. CDR3 nucleotide sequence: TGCGCCAGCAGCCCAATGGGAGCGGGAGAAGCCAAAAACATTCAGTACTTC. Its protein product is CASSPMGAGEAKNIQYF. The chain links TRBV4-3 to TRBJ2-4, with TRBD2 identical over 8 bases. V gave up 4 bases and J gave up 0 bases; unmatched junction bases: 8. Germline V gene data show CDR1 as LGHNA and CDR2 as YSLEER. The CDR3 has 17 amino acids.

This clonotype was counted a few times. CDR3 bases: TGCGCCAGCAGCTCGGACTCCCGGGTGGGAGTAGTAGAGACCCAGTACTTC. Translating gives CASSSDSRVGVVETQYF. The chain joins TRBV5-1 to TRBJ2-5; perhaps TRBD2 as D (5 bases). The CDR3 spans 17 residues. Per the germline V gene, CDR1 is SGHRS and CDR2 is YFSETQ. Trimming pared 3 bases from V and 4 bases from J, leaving 22 bases between.

This chain links TRBV20-1 with TRBJ2-3; D may be TRBD1 (6 bases). This CDR3 spans 14 amino acids. With 8 bases removed from V and 2 bases from J, the gap between germline ends came to 17 bases. Germline V gene lookup returns CDR1 DFQATT and CDR2 SNEGSKA (reference sequence). As DNA, the CDR3 is TGCAGTCCTCCGTGGGGGCTTGACACAGATACGCAGTATTTT. Its protein product is CSPPWGLDTDTQYF.

The chain has TRBV6-5 and TRBJ2-1, with a weak D call TRBD2 (7 bases). Trimming took off 3 bases at V and 2 bases at J, with 11 bases between the two ends. CDR3 length: 15 residues. The germline CDR1 and CDR2 sequences are MNHEY and SVGAGI. The CDR3 DNA is TGTGCCAGCAGTTATGGGGGGGACACCTACAATGAGCAGTTCTTC. Its translation: CASSYGGDTYNEQFF.

This clonotype has more than one count but fewer than ten. The genes are TRBV7-9 and TRBJ2-7; no clear D. Germline-derived CDR1 and CDR2 are SEHNR and FQNEAQ (reference sequence). V lost 2 bases, J lost 4 bases, and 9 bases lay in between. This CDR3 has 13 amino acids. CDR3 DNA: TGTGCCAGCAGCTTATCCTATCCTTACGAGCAGTACTTC. This translates into CASSLSYPYEQYF.

This clonotype has only a few counts. The V and J genes are TRBV29-1 and TRBJ1-1; D is unresolved. There are 12 residues in the CDR3. CDR1 is SQVTM and CDR2 is ANQGSEA in the germline V gene. V lost 5 bases, J lost 0 bases, and 7 bases lay in between. DNA for the CDR3: TGCAGCGTTAAGGGTATGAACACTGAAGCTTTCTTT. Its translation: CSVKGMNTEAFF.

J is TRBJ1-1 and V is TRBV25-1; D uncertain. Germline V gene sequence: CDR1 MGHDK, CDR2 SYGVNS. V was pared by 2 bases and J by 4 bases, with 8 bases between. The CDR3 length is 13 residues. CDR3 DNA sequence: TGTGCCAGCAGTGAAGGGAGAGGCACTGAAGCTTTCTTT. Residues: CASSEGRGTEAFF.

This clonotype has at least ten counts. The chain is built from TRBV7-2 and TRBJ2-3, with D possibly matching TRBD2 (5 bases). The CDR3 sequence is 13 residues long. Germline CDR1 is SGHTA and CDR2 is FQGNSA. The V gene lost 6 bases and the J gene lost 4 bases, with 11 bases spanning the gap. The CDR3 DNA sequence: TGTGCCAGCAGTTCCACGCGGGCAGATACGCAGTATTTT. Translated, it gives CASSSTRADTQYF.

The J gene is TRBJ2-1, the V gene TRBV10-3, with 14 bases lining up with TRBD2. The CDR3 totals 16 residues. The ends lost 6 bases at V and 5 bases at J; junction bases unmatched: 6. The germline CDR1 and CDR2 sequences are ENHRY and SYGVKD. The CDR3 loop reads CAISRGLAGEDNEQFF. The CDR3 DNA is TGTGCCATCAGCCGGGGACTAGCGGGAGAGGACAATGAGCAGTTCTTC.

The chain uses TRBV25-1 and TRBJ1-2; D is ambiguous. The CDR3 has 13 residues. CDR1 and CDR2 from the germline V gene are MGHDK and SYGVNS. V was trimmed by 0 bases and J by 8 bases, leaving 10 bases between them. CDR3 amino acids: CASSEYYGLGYTF. Here the CDR3 DNA reads TGTGCCAGCAGTGAATATTATGGCCTCGGCTACACCTTC.

This clonotype was detected ten times or more. The rearrangement uses TRBV12-3 or TRBV12-4 and TRBJ1-1; D may be TRBD1 (5 bases). V was cut by 8 bases and J by 1 base, with 11 bases left in between. The CDR3 contains 13 residues. CDR3 amino acids: CASGLDTNTEAFF. The DNA of the CDR3 is TGTGCCAGCGGGTTGGACACGAACACTGAAGCTTTCTTT.

This sequence joins TRBV6-1 and TRBJ2-7; 7 nucleotides line up with TRBD1. The CDR3 consists of 13 residues. V shed 4 bases and J 7 bases; nucleotides not matched to a gene: 7. CDR1 is MNHNS and CDR2 is SASEGT in the germline V gene. CDR3 bases: TGTGCCAGCAGTGTTCGCCAGGGGGTAGAGCAGTACTTC. This sequence encodes CASSVRQGVEQYF.

This clonotype was observed a few times. V usage is TRBV12-3 or TRBV12-4 and J usage is TRBJ2-7; D may be TRBD1 (5 bases). The ends were cut back, 7 bases at V and 2 bases at J, with 12 bases in the middle. The CDR3 has 13 residues. The CDR3 coding sequence is TGTGCCAGCACTGACACAGGCGCCTACGAGCAGTACTTC. It is translated as CASTDTGAYEQYF.